This is a list of T cell receptor beta chains from one sample in a study of T-cell reconstitution after alpha-beta-depleted transplantation in children. One entry per CDR3 protein results from TCRdb running MiXCR on the PCR reads. The sample records about 200,000 distinct CDR3 sequences, about 15% being singletons. The sequences come from PBMCs from the stem cell graft donor, collected from the stem cell graft. Every receptor here comes from a human donor who donated a stem cell graft to a child with acute lymphoblastic leukemia. CDR3s include the opening cysteine and the closing phenylalanine or tryptophan.

v_call cdr3_length cdr3_aa
TRBV5-1 18 CASSPWGPHSTLYNEQFF
TRBV12-3/TRBV12-4 13 CDSRFSVNTEAFF
TRBV12-3/TRBV12-4 17 CASSGTGTEHNYNEQFF
TRBV11-2 14 CASRPTGTNTEAFF
TRBV5-4 19 CASSLALYLLREAHNEQFF
TRBV7-9 15 CASSGGQGRNHEQYF
TRBV7-9 14 CASSRQGANTEAFF
TRBV18 18 CASSRVPGTSGSYNEQFF
TRBV5-1 14 CASSTGTGADTQYF
TRBV29-1 14 CSVDTSGATDTQYF
TRBV29-1 13 CSVFRTVNTEAFF
TRBV7-7 14 CASSLGTGPNEQFF
TRBV5-1 14 CASKLAAGQETQYF
TRBV5-1 15 CASRKEGARDTEAFF
TRBV28 14 CASSFPGGANEQYF
TRBV29-1 14 CSVGTGEANTEAFF
TRBV4-1 17 CASSRDAGTSGFYEQYF
TRBV5-4 13 CASSPGSYYGYTF
TRBV12-3/TRBV12-4 14 CASSLDGAKNIQYF
TRBV12-3/TRBV12-4 15 CASSWGTSLLSEQYF
TRBV18 16 CASSPPQTQGGEKLFF
TRBV14 15 CASSQRRRDTDTQYF
TRBV29-1 12 CSATHEGWPPYF
TRBV5-1 15 CASSQSGTVKETQYF
TRBV27 14 CASSLGSGGETQYF
TRBV5-1 16 CASSWTPGTGEYEQFF
TRBV20-1 12 CSASGGSYEQYF
TRBV11-3 15 CASSPYEDRNTEAFF
TRBV20-1 15 CSVTLAGEGKNEQFF
TRBV5-4 15 CASRLTGAGANVLTF
TRBV20-1 17 CSAGRTGTGESNQPQHF
TRBV20-1 14 CSASPQGASYEQYF
TRBV20-1 15 CSARGGTRTLDEQFF
TRBV12-3/TRBV12-4 16 CASSSDGFPYNSPLHF
TRBV20-1 12 CSAGTEVTEAFF
TRBV4-1 15 CASRGTGGERNGYTF
TRBV5-1 12 CASRAGGTEAFF
TRBV5-5 15 CASSLGSTLNYGYTF
TRBV20-1 15 CSADPGQGGITEAFF
TRBV6-1 16 CASSERHAANTGELFF
TRBV20-1 17 CSARDPGVIVGNTEAFF
TRBV5-1 15 CTSSVLTGGSYEQYF
TRBV2 13 CASSEGRTGELFF
TRBV3-1 16 CASSQDLGLGTDTQYF
TRBV3-1 12 CASSHVYPTQYF
TRBV10-3 14 CAISEDRGPNTIYF
TRBV3-1 13 CASSQGPGEKQFF
TRBV5-1 14 CASSLAGTRTEAFF
TRBV24-1 16 CATSDFSGNGNNEQFF
TRBV5-6 18 CASSSRDRGAVTNYGYTF
TRBV5-1 11 CASSTNREEFF